Each of the 19 T cell receptor beta chains below was sequenced from the same sample in a study of blood T cell repertoires in COVID-19. Assay used: immunoSEQ multiplex PCR; TCRdb lists only in-frame clones, some missing. The repertoire holds around 210,000 clones, with around three quarters as singletons. Sequences were obtained from peripheral blood. These receptors were collected from a woman between 70 and 85 years old with acute or convalescent COVID-19.

The rearrangement joins TRBV14 to TRBJ2-7, with TRBD1 matching 7 bases. Trimming removed 4 bases from V and 4 bases from J; junction bases left unmatched: 4. Germline V gives CDR1 SGHDN, CDR2 FVKESK. This CDR3 is built from 13 residues. The CDR3 here is CASSPDRDYEQYF. Here the CDR3 DNA reads TGTGCCAGCAGCCCCGACAGGGATTACGAGCAGTACTTC.

This chain connects TRBV27 to TRBJ1-5; tentatively, D is TRBD1 (6 bases). The CDR3 totals 16 residues. The germline CDR1 and CDR2 sequences are MNHEY and SMNVEV (reference sequence). V was clipped by 5 bases and J by 1 base, with 15 bases between them. This CDR3 reads CASSPWLGTSNQPQHF. The CDR3 coding sequence is TGTGCCAGCAGTCCGTGGCTAGGGACAAGCAATCAGCCCCAGCATTTT.

The chain links TRBV28 to TRBJ1-2; 12 bases map to TRBD1. From germline, CDR1 is MDHEN and CDR2 SYDVKM. J gave up 7 bases and V 10 bases, and 16 bases lay outside the gene matches. This CDR3 is 16 amino acids long. CDR3 in DNA: TGTGCCACCAAACCGGGACAGGGGGCCCTTGTATCTGGCTACACCTTC. Amino acids: CATKPGQGALVSGYTF.

This clone is a singleton in its sample. The chain recombines TRBV7-2 with TRBJ2-2; D might be TRBD1 (6 bases). V was pared by 4 bases and J by 7 bases, with 10 bases between. This CDR3 is 13 amino acids long. Germline V lookup: CDR1 SGHTA, CDR2 FQGNSA. The CDR3: CASSSGAGGELFF. The CDR3 DNA is TGTGCCAGCAGCTCAGGGGCGGGCGGGGAGCTGTTTTTT.

The chain combines TRBV14 with TRBJ2-7, with 12 bases aligning to TRBD1. This CDR3 contains 16 residues. Per germline, CDR1 SGHDN and CDR2 FVKESK. The trim removed 0 bases at V and 6 bases at J, leaving 6 bases unmatched. This chain's CDR3 is CASSQDFGTGGTEQYF. The CDR3 bases are TGTGCCAGCAGCCAAGATTTTGGGACAGGGGGCACCGAGCAGTACTTC.

The rearrangement uses TRBV21-1 and TRBJ1-5. TRBV21-1 is a listed pseudogene. This CDR3 contains 16 residues. The CDR3, as DNA: TGTGCCAGCAGCAAAATCGGGAAAGGGATCAATCAGCCCCAGCATTTT. Translated: CASSKIGKGINQPQHF.

The J gene is TRBJ2-5, the V gene TRBV5-6; TRBD1 matches 8 bases. The CDR3 sequence is 15 residues long. Losses at the gene ends were 2 bases for V and 5 bases for J; bases not matched to a gene: 8. CDR1 SGHDT and CDR2 YYEEEE come from the germline V gene. In nucleotides, the CDR3 is TGTGCCAGCAGCTTCGGCAGGGGGCGGATGGAGACCCAGTACTTC. Its protein is CASSFGRGRMETQYF.

V usage is TRBV7-9 and J usage is TRBJ2-6; 9 bases are a match to TRBD1. Unmatched junction bases numbered 6, after V lost 5 bases and J lost 4 bases. CDR3 length: 16 amino acids. Germline CDR1 and CDR2: SEHNR and FQNEAQ (reference sequence). For the CDR3, the DNA is TGTGCCAGCAGCGCCAACAGGGGGCCCGGGGCCAACGTCCTGACTTTC. Amino acid sequence: CASSANRGPGANVLTF.

CDR3 DNA sequence: TGTGCCAGCAGTCCCGCGGCAGGGGGAAGAAATGGCTACACCTTC. It yields the protein CASSPAAGGRNGYTF. The chain is built from TRBV6-5 and TRBJ1-2; 7 bases fit TRBD1. From germline, CDR1 is MNHEY and CDR2 SVGAGI. The V and J ends lost 5 bases and 6 bases, in that order; junction bases with no gene match: 12. The CDR3 is 15 residues long.

The chain recombines TRBV20-1 with TRBJ2-1; the D is unclear. With 6 bases removed from V and 7 bases from J, the gap between germline ends came to 10 bases. The V gene's germline CDR1 is DFQATT and CDR2 SNEGSKA (reference sequence). The CDR3 is made up of 11 amino acids. In DNA, the CDR3 is TGCAGTGCGGAACTACGGAATGAGCAGTTCTTC. Amino acid sequence: CSAELRNEQFF.

Concerning this clone itself: Other nucleotide sequences in the sample specify the same CDR3. This sequence joins TRBV9 and TRBJ2-5, with a tentative D call TRBD2 (6 bases). V was shortened by 5 bases and J by 2 bases, with 13 bases between the two germline ends. This CDR3 has 14 residues. Germline V CDR1 and CDR2: SGDLS, YYNGEE. The CDR3 loop reads CASSARTNQETQYF. In nucleotides, the CDR3 is TGTGCCAGCAGTGCAAGGACTAATCAAGAGACCCAGTACTTC.

The chain couples TRBV27 to TRBJ2-1; 9 bases line up with TRBD2. The CDR3 spans 14 residues. V dropped 6 bases and J dropped 3; count of bases not matched to a gene: 3. CDR1 is MNHEY, CDR2 SMNVEV, per germline (reference sequence). The CDR3 DNA is TGTGCCAGCAGCTTTAGCGGGAGCTACAATGAGCAGTTCTTC. Translated: CASSFSGSYNEQFF.

The count of this clone is one. The chain couples TRBV6-1 to TRBJ1-4; 7 bases match TRBD1. The germline gives CDR1 MNHNS, CDR2 SASEGT. V dropped 2 bases and J dropped 8; count of bases not matched to a gene: 8. The CDR3 is 15 residues long. The CDR3 nucleotides read TGTGCCAGCAGTGAATCTTTGACAGGGATCGAAAAACTGTTTTTT. Protein sequence: CASSESLTGIEKLFF.

In nucleotides, the CDR3 is TGTGCCAGCTCACCACAGGGGGCGATCGCGAACACCGGGGAGCTGTTTTTT. It translates to CASSPQGAIANTGELFF. J is TRBJ2-2 and V is TRBV18; 7 bases agree with TRBD1. Unmatched junction bases numbered 5, after V lost 1 base and J lost 0 bases. From germline, CDR1 is KGHSH and CDR2 LQKENI. This CDR3 spans 17 amino acids.

The J gene is TRBJ1-1, the V gene TRBV28, with 12 bases identical to TRBD1. The length of the CDR3 is 15 residues. Germline loops: CDR1 MDHEN, CDR2 SYDVKM. The V and J ends lost 9 bases and 6 bases, in that order; junction bases with no gene match: 11. The CDR3 protein is CASKTGTGGAAEAFF. DNA of the CDR3: TGTGCCAGTAAAACCGGGACAGGGGGCGCGGCTGAAGCTTTCTTT. The full variable domain, completed using reference TRBV28 and TRBJ1-1, is DVKVTQSSRYLVKRTGEKVFLECVQDMDHENMFWYRQDPGLGLRLIYFSYDVKMKEKGDIPEGYSVSREKKERFSLILESASTNQTSMYLCASKTGTGGAAEAFFGQGTRLTVV.

The gene calls are TRBV29-1 and TRBJ1-5, with TRBD1 as a possible D gene (6 bases). Germline V gene lookup returns CDR1 SQVTM and CDR2 ANQGSEA. The CDR3 totals 13 residues. The V and J ends lost 2 bases and 1 base respectively, with 6 bases between them. The DNA for the CDR3 is TGCAGCGTTGAAACAGGGAGCAATCAGCCCCAGCATTTT. Amino acids: CSVETGSNQPQHF.

The chain couples TRBV24-1 to TRBJ2-1; TRBD2 agrees at 10 bases. CDR1 and CDR2 (germline): KGHDR, SFDVKD. The V and J ends lost 4 bases and 4 bases, in that order; junction bases with no gene match: 6. The CDR3 extends over 16 amino acids. CDR3 bases: TGTGCCACCAGTGACCCCAGAGCGGGAGGGTACAATGAGCAGTTCTTC. Its protein is CATSDPRAGGYNEQFF.

V gene TRBV19 combines with J gene TRBJ1-3; TRBD1 agrees at 7 bases. This CDR3 comprises 16 residues. In germline, CDR1 is LNHDA, CDR2 SQIVND (reference sequence). Germline trimming cut 5 bases from V and 0 bases from J; bases unmatched to any gene: 7. Here the CDR3 DNA reads TGTGCCAGTAGTTCGGACAGGCCCTACTCTGGAAACACCATATATTTT. This codes for CASSSDRPYSGNTIYF.

As concerns this clone: The same CDR3 is also encoded by other DNA sequences in this sample. The chain uses TRBV7-6 and TRBJ1-6; D remains ambiguous. The CDR3 contains 16 residues. Trimming pared 1 base from V and 0 bases from J, leaving 7 bases between. Germline V gene sequence: CDR1 SGHVS, CDR2 FNYEAQ. The CDR3, as DNA: TGTGCCAGCAGCTTAGACACTAGCTCCTATAATTCACCCCTCCACTTT. Translating it yields CASSLDTSSYNSPLHF.